The following is a TCR beta chain sequence with its context. The sample originates from a study of long-term antiretroviral therapy in people with HIV. CDR3 length: 15 residues. Germline CDR1 is SGHAT and CDR2 is FQNNGV. V lost 0 bases and J lost 6, with 14 bases in between. The immunoSEQ assay was v3.0, run at survey level. Clones were sequenced by immunoSEQ multiplex PCR, and TCRdb holds only the in-frame ones, with some missing. The sample includes approximately 21,000 clones, 84% seen only once; the top ten take approximately 4.5%. The material sequenced was unsorted PBMCs, taken 5.9 years after starting antiretroviral therapy. This TCR was recovered from a man aged 25-40 years with HIV. The chain joins TRBV11-2 to TRBJ1-1; D remains unclear. Here the CDR3 DNA reads TGTGCCAGCAGCTTAGAACCGGGGATCGTGGCTGAAGCTTTCTTT. It specifies CASSLEPGIVAEAFF.